The present T cell receptor (beta chain) was sequenced within a study of blood T cell repertoires in COVID-19. About the research overall: Italy, Spain and the United States were the sources of the convalescent and acute COVID-19 samples.

Germline V gene data show CDR1 as MNHEY and CDR2 as SVGAGI. CDR3 length equals 14 residues. V lost 7 bases and J lost 2, with 11 bases in between. What the recovered Cohort 3 donors had was two negative PCRs, clearance, or symptom resolution. Using immunoSEQ multiplex PCR, the repertoire was profiled, and TCRdb retains in-frame clones only, with some absent. The sample consists of some 530,000 clones, 70% to 90% of them appearing once. The origin of this receptor is a woman aged 55-69 years who had recovered from COVID-19. Sequenced material: PBMCs or T cells enriched from blood (not recorded which). The chain combines TRBV6-5 with TRBJ2-2; no firm D call. The CDR3 DNA reads TGTGCCAGCAACAGAGCCAGAAACACCGGGGAGCTGTTTTTT. Amino acids: CASNRARNTGELFF.